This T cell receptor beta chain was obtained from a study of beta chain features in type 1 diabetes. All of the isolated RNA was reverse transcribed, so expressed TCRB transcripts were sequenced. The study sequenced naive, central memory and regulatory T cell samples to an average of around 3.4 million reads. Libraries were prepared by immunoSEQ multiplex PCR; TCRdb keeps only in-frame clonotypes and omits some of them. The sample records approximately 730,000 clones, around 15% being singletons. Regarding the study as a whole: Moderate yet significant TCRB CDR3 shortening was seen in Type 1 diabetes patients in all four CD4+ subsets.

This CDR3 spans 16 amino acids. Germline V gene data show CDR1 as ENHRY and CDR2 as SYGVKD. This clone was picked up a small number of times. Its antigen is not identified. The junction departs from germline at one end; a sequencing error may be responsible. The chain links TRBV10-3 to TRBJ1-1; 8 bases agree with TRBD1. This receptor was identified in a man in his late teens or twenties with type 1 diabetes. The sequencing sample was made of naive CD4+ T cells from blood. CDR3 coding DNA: TGTGCCGTCAGGGCCGGGACAGGCGTCAAGAACACTGAAGCTTTCTTT. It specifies CAVRAGTGVKNTEAFF.